The 23 T cell receptor beta chains below come from one sample, sequenced in a study of memory B cells and T cells in multiple sclerosis. Data came from immunoSEQ multiplex PCR; TCRdb stores just in-frame clones and leaves some out. This sample has over 550 clones, with 65% to 90% found just once. What was sequenced was brain tissue. The receptors here all came from a human donor with multiple sclerosis.

The chain employs TRBV10-2 and TRBJ1-5, with TRBD1 matching 8 bases. V was pared by 5 bases and J by 5 bases, with 5 bases of the junction left unmatched. The CDR3 extends over 14 amino acids. The germline V gene encodes CDR1 WSHSY and CDR2 SAAADI. CDR3 in amino acids: CASSLQGVDQPQHF. The CDR3 DNA is TGCGCCAGCAGTTTACAGGGGGTCGATCAGCCCCAGCATTTT.

Worth noting for this clone: This specimen includes other DNA sequences encoding the same CDR3. The chain uses TRBV10-2 and TRBJ1-2; maybe TRBD1 (6 bases). The CDR3 is made up of 15 amino acids. Germline CDR1 WSHSY, CDR2 SAAADI. The V and J ends lost 2 bases and 8 bases respectively, with 18 bases between them. Written as DNA, the CDR3 is TGCGCCAGCAGTGAGATGACGGGGGGGCGGGGGGGCTACACCTTC. It specifies CASSEMTGGRGGYTF.

The rearrangement uses TRBV11-2 and TRBJ2-1; 11 bases align to TRBD2. The CDR3 sequence is 17 residues long. Germline V gene lookup returns CDR1 SGHAT and CDR2 FQNNGV. J was trimmed by 3 bases and V by 3 bases; bases with no gene match: 7. The CDR3 sequence is CASSFQLAGDVYNEQFF. Here the CDR3 DNA reads TGTGCCAGCAGCTTCCAACTAGCGGGAGATGTCTACAATGAGCAGTTCTTC.

The genes are TRBV28 and TRBJ1-1; weak D call: TRBD1 (5 bases). Germline assignment: CDR1 MDHEN and CDR2 SYDVKM. The CDR3 is 15 amino acids. Trimming shortened V by 3 bases and J by 3 bases, and 14 bases separated the two germline ends. CDR3 amino acids: CASSFIPGVDTEAFF. The CDR3 coding sequence is TGTGCCAGCAGTTTCATCCCGGGGGTGGACACTGAAGCTTTCTTT.

The V call is TRBV5-2, the J call TRBJ1-2. TRBV5-2 is labeled a pseudogene. This CDR3 region has 15 residues. The CDR3 DNA is TGTGCCAGCAATATAGTCAGAGAGTACGAATATGGCTACACCTTC. Translated: CASNIVREYEYGYTF.

This clone came up a few times. The DNA of the CDR3 is TGTGCCAGTTCGGTCCTTGAGGGCACAGATACGCAGTATTTT. This codes for CASSVLEGTDTQYF. V and J are TRBV6-6 and TRBJ2-3, with D unresolved. The CDR3 has 14 amino acids. Germline V CDR1 and CDR2: MNHNY, SVGAGI (reference sequence). The V end was cut by 9 bases, the J end by 1 base, with 14 bases between.

This sequence joins TRBV2 and TRBJ1-3; D uncertain. With 6 bases removed from V and 0 bases from J, the gap between germline ends came to 15 bases. CDR3 length: 16 residues. CDR1 and CDR2 (germline): SNHLY, FYNNEI. CDR3 sequence (DNA): TGTGCCAGCAGCGTGGGCAACAGTATCTCTGGAAACACCATATATTTT. This encodes CASSVGNSISGNTIYF. The entire variable domain, with the rest obtained from reference TRBV2 and TRBJ1-3, is as follows: EPEVTQTPSHQVTQMGQEVILRCVPISNHLYFYWYRQILGQKVEFLVSFYNNEISEKSEIFDDQFSVERPDGSNFTLKIRSTKLEDSAMYFCASSVGNSISGNTIYFGEGSWLTVV.

This clone was found a few times. The DNA of the CDR3 is TGTGCCAGCAGTTACACCCCGCGGGCCGGGGAGCTGTTTTTT. Translation gives CASSYTPRAGELFF. The chain recombines TRBV6-6 with TRBJ2-2, with a tentative D call TRBD2 (5 bases). The CDR3 spans 14 residues. Trimming left V 2 bases short and J 6 bases short, with 10 bases between. Germline V gene sequence: CDR1 MNHNY, CDR2 SVGAGI (reference sequence).

This chain links TRBV21-1 with TRBJ2-2; no check of the table's D call, TRBD1, against the DNA was made. TRBV21-1 corresponds to a pseudogene. The CDR3 extends over 18 amino acids. The CDR3 coding sequence is TGTGCCAGCAGCACGGTAGTAGCTACACAGGGCTTGACCGGGGAGCTGTTTTTT. It yields the protein CASSTVVATQGLTGELFF.

This clone has just a few counts. The CDR3 here is CASSGTGWKNTIYF. CDR3 nucleotides: TGTGCCAGCAGCGGGACAGGGTGGAAAAACACCATATATTTT. The chain is built from TRBV2 and TRBJ1-3; 9 bases match TRBD1. V was pared by 6 bases and J by 6 bases, with 6 bases of the junction left unmatched. The germline gives CDR1 SNHLY, CDR2 FYNNEI. This CDR3 region has 14 residues.

The chain has TRBV2 and TRBJ2-3; no definite D call. The CDR3 runs to 14 residues. Trimming took 4 bases from V and 2 from J, leaving 10 bases between them. The germline V gene has CDR1 SNHLY and CDR2 FYNNEI. This CDR3 is CASSVGAITDTQYF. The DNA of the CDR3 is TGTGCCAGCAGTGTGGGCGCGATCACAGATACGCAGTATTTT.

The genes are TRBV6-5 and TRBJ2-2, with 8 bases aligning to TRBD1. J lost 8 bases, V lost 5 bases, and 4 bases had no gene match. Germline V lookup: CDR1 MNHEY, CDR2 SVGAGI. This CDR3 has 13 residues. CDR3 sequence reads: CASSLRGPGELFF. The CDR3 DNA reads TGTGCCAGCAGTCTCAGGGGGCCGGGGGAGCTGTTTTTT.

The chain carries TRBV15 and TRBJ2-1, with 10 bases lining up with TRBD2. The CDR3 covers 16 residues. Germline V gene sequence: CDR1 LNHNV, CDR2 YYDKDF (reference sequence). V lost 3 bases and J lost 9; bases outside the gene matches: 11. CDR3 DNA sequence: TGTGCCACCAGCAGGGCCGGGCTAGCGGGAGAGGGTGAGCAGTTCTTC. It is translated as CATSRAGLAGEGEQFF.

This clone was recorded only once. The chain combines TRBV11-3 with TRBJ1-1, with 8 bases lining up with TRBD1. The CDR3 length is 15 residues. The J segment lost 2 bases and the V segment lost 0 bases, leaving 2 bases of the junction unmatched. CDR1 and CDR2 (germline): SGHNT, YENEEA. The CDR3 here is CASSLDGTGNTEAFF. The CDR3 bases are TGTGCCAGCAGCTTAGACGGGACAGGTAACACTGAAGCTTTCTTT.

The rearrangement uses TRBV18 and TRBJ2-1, with a tentative D call TRBD2 (6 bases). The V gene lost 6 bases and the J gene lost 7 bases, with 25 bases spanning the gap. Germline lookup yields CDR1 KGHSH and CDR2 LQKENI. The length of the CDR3 is 17 residues. CDR3 residues: CASSGGEPLRGWNEQFF. The DNA of the CDR3 is TGTGCCAGCTCGGGGGGTGAACCCCTGAGGGGTTGGAATGAGCAGTTCTTC.

The gene calls are TRBV5-4 and TRBJ2-1; 8 bases map to TRBD2. The CDR3 totals 16 residues. With V trimmed by 4 bases and J by 4 bases, 10 bases remained unmatched. Per germline, CDR1 SGHNT and CDR2 YYREEE (reference sequence). CDR3 nucleotides: TGTGCCAGCAGCCGTTGGGGACTAGGGGAATACAATGAGCAGTTCTTC. Translating it yields CASSRWGLGEYNEQFF.

This clone was observed a single time. The chain employs TRBV7-6 and TRBJ2-3, with a tentative D call TRBD1 (6 bases). There are 16 residues in the CDR3. Germline V gives CDR1 SGHVS, CDR2 FNYEAQ. Trimming shortened V by 5 bases and J by 3 bases, and 18 bases separated the two germline ends. CDR3 coding DNA: TGTGCCAGCAGCCCCACCCAGGGGATAGGTACAGATACGCAGTATTTT. Its protein product is CASSPTQGIGTDTQYF.

The chain recombines TRBV27 with TRBJ1-1; perhaps TRBD1 as D (5 bases). Germline V gene sequence: CDR1 MNHEY, CDR2 SMNVEV (reference sequence). V was shortened by 2 bases and J by 6 bases, with 16 bases between the two germline ends. This CDR3 has 15 amino acids. CDR3 nucleotides: TGTGCCAGCAGTTTACGACAGACGGCCGGGGCTGAAGCTTTCTTT. This encodes CASSLRQTAGAEAFF.

The rearrangement uses TRBV11-3 and TRBJ2-2; D ambiguous. CDR3 size: 13 residues. Germline-derived CDR1 and CDR2 are SGHNT and YENEEA. V lost 0 bases and J lost 4, with 3 bases in between. The chain's CDR3 is CASSLDRTGELFF. DNA of the CDR3: TGTGCCAGCAGCTTAGACCGCACCGGGGAGCTGTTTTTT.

The J gene is TRBJ1-2, the V gene TRBV28; unclear D gene. Trimming removed 6 bases at V and 3 bases at J, with 8 bases between. CDR1 and CDR2 from the germline V gene are MDHEN and SYDVKM. CDR3 length: 12 amino acids. The DNA of the CDR3 is TGTGCCAGCAGAGTCAAGGACTATGGCTACACCTTC. Encoded protein: CASRVKDYGYTF.

The J gene is TRBJ2-7, the V gene TRBV6-6, with 7 bases that match TRBD1. This CDR3 spans 12 amino acids. Trimming cost V 8 bases and J 6 bases; bases outside gene matches: 7. The germline CDR1 and CDR2 sequences are MNHNY and SVGAGI (reference sequence). The chain's CDR3 is CASRTGYREQYF. The CDR3 bases are TGTGCCAGCCGGACAGGCTATCGCGAGCAGTACTTC.

The chain employs TRBV7-2 and TRBJ2-3; tentatively, D is TRBD2 (5 bases). This CDR3 is built from 15 residues. Trimming took 5 bases from V and 5 from J, leaving 17 bases between them. CDR1 and CDR2 (germline): SGHTA, FQGNSA. CDR3 amino acids: CASSVGPLGLDTQYF. The DNA of the CDR3 is TGTGCCAGCAGCGTGGGCCCACTAGGCTTAGATACGCAGTATTTT.

The rearrangement joins TRBV2 to TRBJ2-3, with 11 bases that match TRBD2. After removal of 2 bases from V and 2 bases from J, the junction contained 6 bases not matched to a gene. The CDR3 consists of 17 residues. Germline V CDR1 and CDR2: SNHLY, FYNNEI. The CDR3 DNA sequence: TGTGCCAGCAGTGAATTGGCTAGCGGGGGGATCACAGATACGCAGTATTTT. This encodes CASSELASGGITDTQYF.